A selection of T cell receptor beta chains follows, all from one sample in a study of cytomegalovirus exposure and HLA in healthy donors. Sequenced by immunoSEQ multiplex PCR; TCRdb stores in-frame clones only, minus some. The sample records 84,000 or so clones, 60% to 80% being singletons. What was sequenced was PBMCs. These TCRs come from a man younger than 40 in good health and CMV-seronegative. The CDR3 runs from the conserved cysteine through the conserved F or W. The D gene is left open where the match is weak. Clone size is shown for a subset of rows, as once, few, many or a class of expanded clone.

abundance	v_gene	j_gene	d_gene	CDR3nt	CDR3aa
.	TRBV19	TRBJ2-3	TRBD1	TGTGCCAGTAGTCCAACCGGGACAGTATTCACAGATACGCAGTATTTT	CASSPTGTVFTDTQYF
.	TRBV5-1	TRBJ2-3	.	TGCGCCAGCAGCTCGACAGAAACCACAGATACGCAGTATTTT	CASSSTETTDTQYF
.	TRBV5-1	TRBJ2-3	.	TGCGCCAGCAGGGACGGACAAGCAACTAGCACAGATACGCAGTATTTT	CASRDGQATSTDTQYF
.	TRBV5-8	TRBJ1-1	.	TGTGCCAGCAGCTCCTCTACTACGGGCACTGAAGCTTTCTTT	CASSSSTTGTEAFF
once	TRBV27	TRBJ2-1	TRBD2	TGTGCCACCCTCGCCCGGACTAGCGGCTACAATGAGCAGTTCTTC	CATLARTSGYNEQFF
.	TRBV28	TRBJ2-7	TRBD1	TGTGCCAGCAGTTTGCTGGAGGACAGGTCGCACTACGAGCAGTACTTC	CASSLLEDRSHYEQYF
once	TRBV5-1	TRBJ1-1	.	TGCGCCAGCAGCCCGCCGGGGAAAGGTACGAACACTGAAGCTTTCTTT	CASSPPGKGTNTEAFF
.	TRBV2	TRBJ2-2	TRBD1	TGTGCCAGCAGCGGTGGGACAGGGGGCACCGGGGAGCTGTTTTTT	CASSGGTGGTGELFF
.	TRBV30	TRBJ1-4	.	TGTGCCTGGAGTTCCCTGACAGGCGGTAGTGAAAAACTGTTTTTT	CAWSSLTGGSEKLFF
.	TRBV2	TRBJ2-7	.	TGTGCCAGCATACAAACCTACGAGCAGTACTTC	CASIQTYEQYF
once	TRBV6-1	TRBJ2-1	TRBD1	TGTGCCAGCAGTCCGGGACAGGGGGCCTACAATGAGCAGTTCTTC	CASSPGQGAYNEQFF
.	TRBV6-1	TRBJ2-1	.	TGTGCCAGCAGTGAAGCAACTAGAGAGAGAAACAATGAGCAGTTCTTC	CASSEATRERNNEQFF
.	TRBV5-1	TRBJ1-2	.	TGCGCCAGCAGCTTGGGGCAGGGGAGAGGCTACACCTTC	CASSLGQGRGYTF
.	TRBV5-1	TRBJ2-1	.	TGCGCCAGCAGCTTGTCTCTAGCCGGGAACAATGAGCAGTTCTTC	CASSLSLAGNNEQFF
.	TRBV28	TRBJ2-3	TRBD2	TGTGCCAGCAGTTTATTTAGCGGGAGGGGGCATTTT	CASSLFSGRGHF
.	TRBV4-1	TRBJ1-4	TRBD1	TGCGCCACCTCCCCCGGGACAGGGGGTGAAAAACTGTTTTTT	CATSPGTGGEKLFF
.	TRBV29-1	TRBJ2-7	TRBD1	TGCAGCGTTGGGGGTGGACAGGGTGGAGCCTACGAGCAGTACTTC	CSVGGGQGGAYEQYF
.	TRBV12-5	TRBJ1-2	TRBD1	TGTGCTAGTGGTTTAATCCTGGGACAGGGGGCGGGTGGCTACACCTTC	CASGLILGQGAGGYTF
.	TRBV9	TRBJ2-3	TRBD2	TGTGCCAGCAGCGTAATGAGCGGGGCCTTATCGGATACGCAGTATTTT	CASSVMSGALSDTQYF
.	TRBV5-4	TRBJ2-2	.	TGTGCCAGCAGCTCCGAGACGGGTGCGAACACCGGGGAGCTGTTTTTT	CASSSETGANTGELFF
.	TRBV11-3	TRBJ2-5	TRBD1	TGTGCCAGCAGCTCCAACAGGGGAGAGACCCAGTACTTC	CASSSNRGETQYF